This T cell receptor (beta chain) came from a study of Ad26.COV2.S vaccination and SARS-CoV-2 variants. Method: immunoSEQ multiplex PCR; TCRdb's copy keeps in-frame clones and lacks some. The data show 450,000 to 550,000 clones, approximately 92% seen once. Germline V gene sequence: CDR1 SGHNT, CDR2 YENEEA. The CDR3 runs to 15 residues. Unmatched junction bases numbered 6, after V lost 1 base and J lost 5 bases. The treatment is: around 19 received Ad26.COV2.S at low or high dose, single or two shots; a few received placebo; per-sample allocation not given. Sampling occurred on day 63 after the first vaccine or placebo injection. The donor's status was that of an adult aged 18-55 years in Boston. Expressing Wuhan-strain SARS-CoV-2 spike, an Ad26 vector served as the vaccine.

This clonotype was sampled from a person aged 18-60 years who received the Ad26.COV2.S COVID-19 vaccine or a placebo. This sequence joins TRBV11-3 and TRBJ2-5, with 8 bases that match TRBD2. The sample in question was peripheral blood, obtained in a trial of Ad26.COV2.S vaccine versus placebo. The CDR3 DNA sequence: TGTGCCAGCAGCTTAGGAGGACTAGCTCTGGAGACCCAGTACTTC. Its translation is CASSLGGLALETQYF.